This T cell receptor (beta chain) came from a study of blood T cell repertoires in COVID-19. Across the study: Specimens from acute and convalescent COVID-19 originated in the United States, Italy and Spain. PBMCs, B-cell-depleted T cells, or T cells were the source of the cDNA or gDNA that made up the material.

V was trimmed by 4 bases and J by 0 bases, leaving 13 bases between them. Germline CDR1 is KGHSH and CDR2 is LQKENI. The CDR3 totals 15 residues. Sequencing was performed with immunoSEQ multiplex PCR; in TCRdb, only in-frame clones are kept and a portion is missing. The sample shows roughly 150,000 clones, roughly 87% of them seen only once. This clone was detected only once. The receptor comes from a human donor in a cohort sampled during active COVID-19. This chain links TRBV18 with TRBJ2-7; D is undetermined. The sequenced sample was peripheral blood. Here the CDR3 reads CASSRSGASSYEQYF. The CDR3 DNA reads TGTGCCAGCTCACGGTCAGGCGCCAGCTCCTACGAGCAGTACTTC.